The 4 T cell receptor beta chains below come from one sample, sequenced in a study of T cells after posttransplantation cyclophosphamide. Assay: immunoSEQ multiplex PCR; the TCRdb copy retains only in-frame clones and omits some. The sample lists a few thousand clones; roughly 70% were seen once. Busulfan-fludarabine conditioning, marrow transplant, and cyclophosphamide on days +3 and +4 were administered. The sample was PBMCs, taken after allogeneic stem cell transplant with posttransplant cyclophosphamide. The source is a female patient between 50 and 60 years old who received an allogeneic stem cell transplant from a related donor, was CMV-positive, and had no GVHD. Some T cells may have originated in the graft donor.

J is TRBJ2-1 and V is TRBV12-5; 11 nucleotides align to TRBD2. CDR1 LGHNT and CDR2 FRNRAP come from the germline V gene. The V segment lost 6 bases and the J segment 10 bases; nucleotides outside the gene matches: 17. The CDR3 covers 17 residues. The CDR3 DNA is TGTGCTAGTGGCCCAACTGTCCTAGCGGGAGGTATCGGGGAGCAGTTCTTC. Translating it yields CASGPTVLAGGIGEQFF.

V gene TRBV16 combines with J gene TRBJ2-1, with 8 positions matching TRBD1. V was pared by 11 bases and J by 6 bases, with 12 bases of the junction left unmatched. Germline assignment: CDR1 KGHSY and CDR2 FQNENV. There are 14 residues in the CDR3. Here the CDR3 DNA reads TGTGCCGGGGACCGGAGGGACAGGCCCAATGAGCAGTTCTTC. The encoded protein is CAGDRRDRPNEQFF.

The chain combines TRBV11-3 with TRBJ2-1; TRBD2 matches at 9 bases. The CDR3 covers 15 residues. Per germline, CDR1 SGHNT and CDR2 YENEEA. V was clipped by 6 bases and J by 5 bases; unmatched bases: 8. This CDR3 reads CASSSVAGGDNEQFF. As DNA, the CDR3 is TGTGCCAGCAGTTCCGTTGCGGGGGGGGACAATGAGCAGTTCTTC.

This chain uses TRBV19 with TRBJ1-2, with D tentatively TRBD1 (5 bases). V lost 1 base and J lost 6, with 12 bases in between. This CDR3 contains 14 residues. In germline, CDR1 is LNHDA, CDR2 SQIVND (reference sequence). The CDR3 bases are TGTGCCAGTAGTATAGGTGGGGCAGAAGATGGCTACACCTTC. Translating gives CASSIGGAEDGYTF. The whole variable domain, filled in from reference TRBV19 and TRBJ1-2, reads DGGITQSPKYLFRKEGQNVTLSCEQNLNHDAMYWYRQDPGQGLRLIYYSQIVNDFQKGDIAEGYSVSREKKESFPLTVTSAQKNPTAFYLCASSIGGAEDGYTFGSGTRLTVV.